The next 7 T cell receptor beta chains were all read from a single sample in a study of cytomegalovirus exposure and HLA in healthy donors. A multiplex PCR was run with 60 Vbeta primers and 13 Jbeta primers. The table came from immunoSEQ multiplex PCR; TCRdb's copy has only in-frame clones and leaves some out. The data show under 200,000 clones, over 75% seen once. Sequencing was performed on PBMCs. The source of these receptors is a woman aged 50 to 60 in good health and CMV-seronegative.

The chain is built from TRBV9 and TRBJ2-7, with 11 bases matching TRBD1. Germline CDR1 is SGDLS and CDR2 is YYNGEE. V lost 3 bases, J lost 3 bases, and 5 bases stayed unmatched. The CDR3 is 15 amino acids. Here the CDR3 reads CASSGRDRGNYEQYF. The CDR3 nucleotides are TGTGCCAGCAGCGGCCGGGACAGGGGGAACTACGAGCAGTACTTC.

This sequence joins TRBV28 and TRBJ1-2; TRBD1 is a possible D gene (6 bases). CDR1 MDHEN and CDR2 SYDVKM come from the germline V gene. The CDR3 extends over 12 amino acids. Between the trimmed V and J ends, which lost 6 bases and 3 bases, there was a span of 8 bases. The CDR3 region is CASRTGYYGYTF. The DNA of the CDR3 is TGTGCCAGCAGAACAGGGTACTATGGCTACACCTTC.

The chain employs TRBV7-8 and TRBJ1-3; TRBD1 is a possible D gene (5 bases). There are 18 residues in the CDR3. The germline CDR1 and CDR2 sequences are SGHVS and FQNEAQ. V lost 5 bases to trimming and J lost 3 bases, with 23 bases between them. The CDR3 bases are TGTGCCAGCAGCCCCCGGGCAGGGTCCCCGTCGTATGGAAACACCATATATTTT. It yields the protein CASSPRAGSPSYGNTIYF.

V and J are TRBV5-1 and TRBJ2-3; possible D gene TRBD2, 7 bases. The CDR3 sequence is 17 residues long. The V and J ends lost 6 bases and 6 bases respectively, with 26 bases between them. Germline V gene data show CDR1 as SGHRS and CDR2 as YFSETQ. The chain's CDR3 is CASTPGEGVEGGDTQYF. In nucleotides, the CDR3 is TGCGCCAGCACCCCGGGGGAGGGGGTGGAGGGCGGCGATACGCAGTATTTT.

Concerning this clone itself: A junction boundary mismatches the germline segment, possibly from a read error. The chain couples TRBV5-1 to TRBJ2-1; TRBD2 aligns across 10 bases. CDR3 length: 20 amino acids. Looked up from germline, CDR1 is SGHRS and CDR2 is YFSETQ. The CDR3 sequence is CAGSLAVLAGAPSSYNEQFF. The CDR3 DNA reads TGCGCCGGCAGCTTGGCCGTCCTAGCGGGAGCCCCATCCTCCTACAATGAGCAGTTCTTC.

V gene TRBV19 combines with J gene TRBJ1-1; 7 nucleotides agree with TRBD1. The CDR3 length is 13 residues. Per germline, CDR1 LNHDA and CDR2 SQIVND (reference sequence). Trimming at V came to 4 bases and at J to 4 bases, leaving 3 bases not matched to a gene. CDR3 protein: CASSNRGLTEAFF. CDR3 DNA: TGTGCCAGTAGTAACAGGGGCCTCACTGAAGCTTTCTTT.

Concerning this clone: The same CDR3 is also encoded by other DNA sequences in this sample. The chain recombines TRBV5-1 with TRBJ1-1; D unclear. Trimming removed 0 bases from V and 1 base from J, with 7 bases in between. Germline V CDR1 and CDR2: SGHRS, YFSETQ. The length of the CDR3 is 14 residues. DNA for the CDR3: TGCGCCAGCAGCTTGGGGCGGGAGAACACTGAAGCTTTCTTT. This translates into CASSLGRENTEAFF.